This passage covers 16 T cell receptor beta chains from one sample sequenced in a study of blood T cell repertoires in COVID-19. Sequencing was performed with immunoSEQ multiplex PCR; in TCRdb, only in-frame clones are kept and a portion is missing. Of over 120,000 clones listed, 88% are singletons. Source material: peripheral blood. The receptors derive from a man in his 70s with acute or convalescent COVID-19.

This chain links TRBV19 with TRBJ1-1; D not resolved. Germline CDR1 LNHDA, CDR2 SQIVND (reference sequence). The ends were cut back, 4 bases at V and 11 bases at J, with 17 bases in the middle. There are 13 residues in the CDR3. CDR3 protein: CASSSPYSRSAFF. CDR3 in DNA: TGTGCCAGTAGTAGCCCATACAGCCGGTCCGCTTTCTTT.

The count of this clone is one. The V call is TRBV29-1, the J call TRBJ2-2; 9 bases agree with TRBD1. The CDR3 contains 12 residues. CDR1 and CDR2 (germline): SQVTM, ANQGSEA. V shed 7 bases, J shed 5 bases, and the junction held 2 bases outside the gene matches. CDR3 sequence (DNA): TGCAGCGGGGGGACAGGGACCGGGGAGCTGTTTTTT. Its translation: CSGGTGTGELFF.

This chain links TRBV28 with TRBJ1-6, with TRBD1 identical over 8 bases. The CDR3 runs 15 residues. The junction had 7 bases not matched to a gene; V was cut back by 2 bases and J by 10 bases. Germline assignment: CDR1 MDHEN and CDR2 SYDVKM. CDR3 loop: CASSLEGTGPSPLHF. CDR3 nucleotides: TGTGCCAGCAGTTTAGAAGGGACAGGACCGTCACCCCTCCACTTT.

The genes are TRBV5-1 and TRBJ1-4; D call uncertain. Germline V gene sequence: CDR1 SGHRS, CDR2 YFSETQ. The length of the CDR3 is 15 residues. V lost 1 base to trimming and J lost 1 base, with 8 bases between them. CDR3 amino acids: CASSLSGLTNEKLFF. CDR3 in DNA: TGCGCCAGCAGCTTGTCTGGGCTAACTAATGAAAAACTGTTTTTT.

J is TRBJ1-3 and V is TRBV19; 7 bases line up with TRBD1. Germline loops: CDR1 LNHDA, CDR2 SQIVND (reference sequence). V lost 7 bases, J lost 0 bases, and 9 bases stayed unmatched. The CDR3 is 16 amino acids. CDR3 in amino acids: CASTEGTANSGNTIYF. CDR3 DNA sequence: TGTGCCAGTACCGAGGGGACAGCAAACTCTGGAAACACCATATATTTT.

The rearrangement links TRBV9 to TRBJ1-4, with D hard to call. The CDR3 totals 16 residues. Trimming left V 4 bases short and J 12 bases short, with 25 bases between. CDR1 and CDR2 (germline): SGDLS, YYNGEE. CDR3 amino acids: CASSLESRMTNSELFF. The CDR3 DNA is TGTGCCAGCAGCCTTGAATCCCGGATGACAAACTCGGAACTGTTTTTT.

The genes are TRBV11-2 and TRBJ1-2, with TRBD1 as a possible D gene (5 bases). V lost 0 bases, J lost 6 bases, and 5 bases lay in between. CDR3 size: 12 residues. Germline V gene data show CDR1 as SGHAT and CDR2 as FQNNGV. The CDR3 reads CASSLEGDGYTF. Here the CDR3 DNA reads TGTGCCAGCAGCTTAGAAGGGGATGGCTACACCTTC.

The chain combines TRBV7-3 with TRBJ1-1, with D possibly being TRBD1 (5 bases). V gave up 3 bases and J gave up 1 base, with 6 bases separating them. The CDR3 totals 13 residues. Germline assignment: CDR1 SGHTA and CDR2 FQGTGA. CDR3 protein: CASSLTENTEAFF. DNA for the CDR3: TGTGCCAGCAGCTTGACAGAGAACACTGAAGCTTTCTTT.

This chain connects TRBV12-3 or TRBV12-4 to TRBJ2-1; unclear D gene. Trimming stripped 4 bases from V and 10 bases from J, with 8 bases between. This CDR3 contains 11 residues. The CDR3 DNA reads as TGTGCCAGCAGTTCCCCCTTGGAGCAGTTCTTC. It encodes CASSSPLEQFF.

V is TRBV27 and J is TRBJ2-7, with D possibly matching TRBD1 (6 bases). Germline CDR1 is MNHEY and CDR2 is SMNVEV (reference sequence). The CDR3 loop spans 16 amino acids. Trimming removed 5 bases from V and 3 bases from J, with 20 bases in between. For the CDR3, the DNA is TGTGCCAGCAGTCCTTGGACAGAAACCTTCTTCTACGAGCAGTACTTC. This translates into CASSPWTETFFYEQYF.

The chain uses TRBV2 and TRBJ1-4, with TRBD1 matching 7 bases. J was trimmed by 4 bases and V by 5 bases; bases with no gene match: 4. CDR1 and CDR2 (germline): SNHLY, FYNNEI. The CDR3 sequence is 14 residues long. The CDR3 loop is CASSRQGLNEKLFF. Here the CDR3 DNA reads TGTGCCAGCAGTAGACAGGGACTTAATGAAAAACTGTTTTTT.

The DNA for the CDR3 is TGTGCCAGCAGCTTGACAGGACTAGCGTTCACAGATACGCAGTATTTT. This translates into CASSLTGLAFTDTQYF. V and J are TRBV7-2 and TRBJ2-3; TRBD2 matches at 9 bases. This CDR3 is built from 16 residues. CDR1 is SGHTA and CDR2 is FQGNSA in the germline V gene. Trimming at V came to 3 bases and at J to 2 bases, leaving 6 bases not matched to a gene.

V usage is TRBV24-1 and J usage is TRBJ1-1; TRBD1 aligns across 7 bases. This CDR3 is 15 amino acids long. J gave up 1 base and V 4 bases, and 5 bases lay outside the gene matches. CDR1 is KGHDR, CDR2 SFDVKD, per germline. The CDR3 DNA sequence: TGTGCCACCAGTGACGGGACAGTAGGGAACACTGAAGCTTTCTTT. As protein: CATSDGTVGNTEAFF.

The chain uses TRBV7-8 and TRBJ2-5; 8 positions match TRBD2. The CDR3 loop spans 13 amino acids. Germline trimming cut 5 bases from V and 5 bases from J; bases unmatched to any gene: 4. Germline V lookup: CDR1 SGHVS, CDR2 FQNEAQ. This chain's CDR3 is CASSPRGGETQYF. CDR3 nucleotide sequence: TGTGCCAGCAGCCCTCGCGGGGGGGAGACCCAGTACTTC.

V gene TRBV29-1 combines with J gene TRBJ1-1; D remains ambiguous. Per the germline V gene, CDR1 is SQVTM and CDR2 is ANQGSEA. Trimming cost V 6 bases and J 10 bases, with 12 bases left between them. This CDR3 is built from 10 residues. CDR3 protein: CSVATGGAFF. The CDR3 coding sequence is TGCAGCGTGGCCACTGGAGGAGCTTTCTTT. Full variable domain (missing parts from reference TRBV29-1 and TRBJ1-1): SAVISQKPSRDICQRGTSLTIQCQVDSQVTMMFWYRQQPGQSLTLIATANQGSEATYESGFVIDKFPISRPNLTFSTLTVSNMSPEDSSIYLCSVATGGAFFGQGTRLTVV.

This clone was picked up one time. The chain combines TRBV7-2 with TRBJ1-1, with D possibly being TRBD1 (6 bases). The germline CDR1 and CDR2 sequences are SGHTA and FQGNSA. This CDR3 is 14 amino acids long. V shed 5 bases and J shed 5 bases, with 15 bases lying between them. Here the CDR3 reads CASSRLEGGTEAFF. As DNA, the CDR3 is TGTGCCAGCAGCCGGTTGGAGGGGGGGACTGAAGCTTTCTTT.